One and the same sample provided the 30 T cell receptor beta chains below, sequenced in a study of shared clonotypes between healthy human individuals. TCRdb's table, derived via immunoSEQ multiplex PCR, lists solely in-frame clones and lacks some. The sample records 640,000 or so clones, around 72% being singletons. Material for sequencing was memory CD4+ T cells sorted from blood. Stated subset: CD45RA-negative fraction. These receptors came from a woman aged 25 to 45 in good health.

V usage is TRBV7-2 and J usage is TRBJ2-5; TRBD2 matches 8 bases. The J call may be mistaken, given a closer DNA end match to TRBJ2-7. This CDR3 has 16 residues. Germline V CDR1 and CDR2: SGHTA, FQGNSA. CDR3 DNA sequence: TGTGCCAGCAGCCAGTCCGCGGTAGCGGGACCCTACGAGCAGTACTTC. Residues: CASSQSAVAGPYEQYF.

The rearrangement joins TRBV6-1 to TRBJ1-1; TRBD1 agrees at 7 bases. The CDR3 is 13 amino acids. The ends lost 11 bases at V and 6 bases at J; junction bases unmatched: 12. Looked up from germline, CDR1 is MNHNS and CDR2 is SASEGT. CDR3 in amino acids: CAGGATGVAEAFF. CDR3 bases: TGTGCCGGGGGGGCTACAGGGGTCGCTGAAGCTTTCTTT.

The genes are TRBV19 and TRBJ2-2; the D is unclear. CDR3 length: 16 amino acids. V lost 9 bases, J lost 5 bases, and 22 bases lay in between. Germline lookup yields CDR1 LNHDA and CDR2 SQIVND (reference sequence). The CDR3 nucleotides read TGTGCCAGCCGAGGTAGAGAGGTTGTGTTAACCGGGGAGCTGTTTTTT. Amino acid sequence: CASRGREVVLTGELFF.

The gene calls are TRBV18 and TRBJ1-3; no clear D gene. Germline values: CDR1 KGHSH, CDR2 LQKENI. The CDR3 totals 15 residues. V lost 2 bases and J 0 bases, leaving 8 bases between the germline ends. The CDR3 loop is CASSPGRASGNTIYF. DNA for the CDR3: TGTGCCAGCTCACCAGGCCGAGCCTCTGGAAACACCATATATTTT.

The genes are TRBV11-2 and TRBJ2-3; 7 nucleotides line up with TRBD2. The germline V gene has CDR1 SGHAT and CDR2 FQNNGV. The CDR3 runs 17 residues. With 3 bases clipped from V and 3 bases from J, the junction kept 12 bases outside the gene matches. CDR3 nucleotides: TGTGCCAGCAGCTTTCCAGCGGGACGAGGGTGGACAGATACGCAGTATTTT. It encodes CASSFPAGRGWTDTQYF.

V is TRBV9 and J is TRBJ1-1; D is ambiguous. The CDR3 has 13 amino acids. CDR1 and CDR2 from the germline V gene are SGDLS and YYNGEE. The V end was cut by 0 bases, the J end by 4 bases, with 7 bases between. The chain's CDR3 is CASSVVPGTEAFF. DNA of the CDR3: TGTGCCAGCAGCGTAGTCCCCGGCACTGAAGCTTTCTTT.

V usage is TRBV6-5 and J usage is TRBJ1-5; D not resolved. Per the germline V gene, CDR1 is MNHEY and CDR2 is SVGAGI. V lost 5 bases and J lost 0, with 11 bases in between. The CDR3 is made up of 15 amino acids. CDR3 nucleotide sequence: TGTGCCAGCAGTCGAGCTAGAAATAGCAATCAGCCCCAGCATTTT. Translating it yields CASSRARNSNQPQHF.

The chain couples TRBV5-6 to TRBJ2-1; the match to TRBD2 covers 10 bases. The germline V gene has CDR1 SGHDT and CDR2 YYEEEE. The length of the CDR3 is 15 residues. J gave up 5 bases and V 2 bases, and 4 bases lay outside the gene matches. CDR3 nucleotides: TGTGCCAGCAGCTTTGGACTAGCGGCTCACAATGAGCAGTTCTTC. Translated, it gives CASSFGLAAHNEQFF. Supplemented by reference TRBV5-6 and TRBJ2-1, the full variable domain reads DAGVTQSPTHLIKTRGQQVTLRCSPKSGHDTVSWYQQALGQGPQFIFQYYEEEERQRGNFPDRFSGHQFPNYSSELNVNALLLGDSALYLCASSFGLAAHNEQFFGPGTRLTVL.

The CDR3 bases are TGTGCCAGCAGTCCCCGGGACCCAGAAGAGACCCAGTACTTC. It encodes CASSPRDPEETQYF. This chain links TRBV27 with TRBJ2-5; D is possibly TRBD1 or TRBD2 (5 bases each). Germline-derived CDR1 and CDR2 are MNHEY and SMNVEV (reference sequence). The CDR3 is made up of 14 amino acids. V was clipped by 5 bases and J by 3 bases, with 13 bases between them.

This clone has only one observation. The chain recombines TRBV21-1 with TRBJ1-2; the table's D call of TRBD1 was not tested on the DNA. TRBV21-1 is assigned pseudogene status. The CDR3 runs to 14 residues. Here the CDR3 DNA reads TGTGCCAGCAGCCTAAGACAGGGGAAGGAGGGCTACACCTTC. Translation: CASSLRQGKEGYTF.

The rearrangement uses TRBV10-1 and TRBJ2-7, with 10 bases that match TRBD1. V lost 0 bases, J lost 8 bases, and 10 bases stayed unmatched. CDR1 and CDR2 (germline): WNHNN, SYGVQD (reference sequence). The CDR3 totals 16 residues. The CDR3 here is CASSESTGTGAAKQYF. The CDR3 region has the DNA TGCGCCAGCAGTGAGTCGACCGGGACAGGGGCCGCGAAGCAGTACTTC.

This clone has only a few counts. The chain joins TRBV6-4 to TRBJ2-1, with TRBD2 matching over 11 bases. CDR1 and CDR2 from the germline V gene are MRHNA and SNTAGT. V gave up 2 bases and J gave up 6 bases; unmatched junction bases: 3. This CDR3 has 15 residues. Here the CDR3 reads CASSDDTSGSNEQFF. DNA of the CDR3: TGTGCCAGCAGTGACGACACTAGCGGGAGCAATGAGCAGTTCTTC.

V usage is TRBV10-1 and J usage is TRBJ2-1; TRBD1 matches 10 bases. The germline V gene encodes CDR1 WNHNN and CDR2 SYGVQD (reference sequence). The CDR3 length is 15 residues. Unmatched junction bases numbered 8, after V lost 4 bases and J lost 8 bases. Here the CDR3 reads CASSGGTGVPDEQFF. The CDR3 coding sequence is TGCGCCAGCAGTGGGGGGACAGGGGTACCCGATGAGCAGTTCTTC.

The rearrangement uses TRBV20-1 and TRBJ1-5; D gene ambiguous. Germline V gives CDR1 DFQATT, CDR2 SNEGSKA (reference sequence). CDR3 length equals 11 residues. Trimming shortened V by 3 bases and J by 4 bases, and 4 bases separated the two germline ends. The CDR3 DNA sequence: TGCAGTGCTAGTTGGAATCAGCCCCAGCATTTT. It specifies CSASWNQPQHF.

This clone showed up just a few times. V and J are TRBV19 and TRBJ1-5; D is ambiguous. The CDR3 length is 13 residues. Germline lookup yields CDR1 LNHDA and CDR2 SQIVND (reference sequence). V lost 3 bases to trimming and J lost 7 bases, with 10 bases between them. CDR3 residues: CASSIWVRQPQHF. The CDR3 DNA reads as TGTGCCAGTAGTATTTGGGTGAGGCAGCCCCAGCATTTT.

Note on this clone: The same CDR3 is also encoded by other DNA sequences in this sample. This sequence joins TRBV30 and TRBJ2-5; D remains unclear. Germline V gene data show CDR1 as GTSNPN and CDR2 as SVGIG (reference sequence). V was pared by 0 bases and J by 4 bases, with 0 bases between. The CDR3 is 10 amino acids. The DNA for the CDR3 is TGTGCCTGGAGTGTAGAGACCCAGTACTTC. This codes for CAWSVETQYF.

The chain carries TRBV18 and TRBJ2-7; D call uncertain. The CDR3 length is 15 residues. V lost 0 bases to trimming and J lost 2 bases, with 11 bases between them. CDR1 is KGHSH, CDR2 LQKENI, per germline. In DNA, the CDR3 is TGTGCCAGCTCACCACCTGGTGCAAACACCTACGAGCAGTACTTC. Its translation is CASSPPGANTYEQYF.

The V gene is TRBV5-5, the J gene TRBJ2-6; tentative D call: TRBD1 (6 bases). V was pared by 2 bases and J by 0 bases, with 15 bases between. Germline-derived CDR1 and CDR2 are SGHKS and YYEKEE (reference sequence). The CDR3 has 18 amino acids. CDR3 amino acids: CASSFMNRASSGANVLTF. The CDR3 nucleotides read TGTGCCAGCAGCTTCATGAACAGGGCGAGCTCTGGGGCCAACGTCCTGACTTTC.

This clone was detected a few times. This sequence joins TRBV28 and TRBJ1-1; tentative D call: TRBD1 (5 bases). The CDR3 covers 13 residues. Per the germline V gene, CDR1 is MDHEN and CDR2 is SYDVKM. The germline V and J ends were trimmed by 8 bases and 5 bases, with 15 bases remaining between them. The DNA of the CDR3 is TGTGCCAGCCGCTATCAGGGTGGGACTGAAGCTTTCTTT. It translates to CASRYQGGTEAFF.

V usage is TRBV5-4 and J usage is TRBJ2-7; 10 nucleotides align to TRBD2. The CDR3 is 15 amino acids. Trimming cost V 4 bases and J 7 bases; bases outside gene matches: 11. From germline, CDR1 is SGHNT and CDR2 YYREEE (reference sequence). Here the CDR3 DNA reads TGTGCCAGCAGCCCAAGCGGGAGGGGGGATCGGGAGCAGTACTTC. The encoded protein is CASSPSGRGDREQYF.

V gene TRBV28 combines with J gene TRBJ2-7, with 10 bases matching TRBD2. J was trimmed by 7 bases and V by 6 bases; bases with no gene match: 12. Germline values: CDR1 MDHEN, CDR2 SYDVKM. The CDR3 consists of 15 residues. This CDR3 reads CASRGASSGRGEQYF. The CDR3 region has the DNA TGTGCCAGCAGAGGGGCCTCTAGCGGGAGAGGTGAGCAGTACTTC. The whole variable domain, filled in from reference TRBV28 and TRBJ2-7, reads DVKVTQSSRYLVKRTGEKVFLECVQDMDHENMFWYRQDPGLGLRLIYFSYDVKMKEKGDIPEGYSVSREKKERFSLILESASTNQTSMYLCASRGASSGRGEQYFGPGTRLTVT.

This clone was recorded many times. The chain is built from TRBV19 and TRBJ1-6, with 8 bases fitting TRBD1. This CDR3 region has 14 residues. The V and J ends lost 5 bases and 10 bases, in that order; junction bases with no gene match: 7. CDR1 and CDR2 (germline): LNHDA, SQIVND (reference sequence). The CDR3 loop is CASSGSGGGSPLHF. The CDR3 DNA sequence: TGTGCCAGTAGTGGCTCAGGGGGCGGATCACCCCTCCACTTT.

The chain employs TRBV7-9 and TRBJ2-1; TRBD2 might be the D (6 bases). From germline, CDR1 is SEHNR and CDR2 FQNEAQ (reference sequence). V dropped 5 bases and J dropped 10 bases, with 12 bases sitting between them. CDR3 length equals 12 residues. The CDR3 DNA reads TGTGCCAGCAGCCCCCTAGCGAGGGAGCAGTTCTTC. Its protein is CASSPLAREQFF.

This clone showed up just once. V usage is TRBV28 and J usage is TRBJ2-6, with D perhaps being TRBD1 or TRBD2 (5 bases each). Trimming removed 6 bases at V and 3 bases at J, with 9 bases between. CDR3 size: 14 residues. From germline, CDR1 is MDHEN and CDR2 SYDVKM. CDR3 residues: CASRGDGGANVLTF. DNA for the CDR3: TGTGCCAGCAGGGGGGATGGTGGGGCCAACGTCCTGACTTTC.

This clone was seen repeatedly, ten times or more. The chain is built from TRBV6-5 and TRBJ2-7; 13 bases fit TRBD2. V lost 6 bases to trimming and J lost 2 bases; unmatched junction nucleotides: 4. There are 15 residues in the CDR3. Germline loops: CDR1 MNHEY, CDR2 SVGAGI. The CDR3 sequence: CASSAGTSGTYEQYF. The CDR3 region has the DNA TGTGCCAGCAGCGCCGGGACTAGCGGGACCTACGAGCAGTACTTC.

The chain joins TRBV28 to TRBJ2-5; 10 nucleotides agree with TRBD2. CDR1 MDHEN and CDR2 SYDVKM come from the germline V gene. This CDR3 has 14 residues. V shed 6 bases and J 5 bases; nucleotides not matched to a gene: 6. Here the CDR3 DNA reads TGTGCCAGCAGGGCGCTAGCGGGAGTCGAGACCCAGTACTTC. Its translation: CASRALAGVETQYF.

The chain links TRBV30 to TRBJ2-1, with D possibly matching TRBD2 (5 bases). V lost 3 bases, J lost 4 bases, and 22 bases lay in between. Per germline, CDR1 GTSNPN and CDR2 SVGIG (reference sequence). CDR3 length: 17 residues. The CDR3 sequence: CAWSTRADSPWYNEQFF. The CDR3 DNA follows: TGTGCCTGGAGCACTCGAGCGGACTCCCCGTGGTACAATGAGCAGTTCTTC.

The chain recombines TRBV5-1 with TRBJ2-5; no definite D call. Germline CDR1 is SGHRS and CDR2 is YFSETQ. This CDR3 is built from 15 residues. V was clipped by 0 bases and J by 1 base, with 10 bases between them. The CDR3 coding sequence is TGCGCCAGCAGCTTGGCCCCGACCCTCCAAGAGACCCAGTACTTC. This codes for CASSLAPTLQETQYF.

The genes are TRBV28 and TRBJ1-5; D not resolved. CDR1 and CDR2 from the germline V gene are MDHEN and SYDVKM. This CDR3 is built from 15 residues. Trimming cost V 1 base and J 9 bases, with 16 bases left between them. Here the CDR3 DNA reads TGTGCCAGCAGTTTATCCGGGCCCGGCCTTCTGCCCCAGCATTTT. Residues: CASSLSGPGLLPQHF.

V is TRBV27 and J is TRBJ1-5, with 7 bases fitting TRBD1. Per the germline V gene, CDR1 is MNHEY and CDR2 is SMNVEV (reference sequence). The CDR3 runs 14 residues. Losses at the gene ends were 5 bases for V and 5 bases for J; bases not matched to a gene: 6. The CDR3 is CASSTGAGDQPQHF. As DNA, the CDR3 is TGTGCCAGCAGTACAGGGGCAGGGGATCAGCCCCAGCATTTT.